One T cell receptor (beta chain) is described in this entry. Authors' data handling: The assay estimated nucleated cells by amplifying reference gene primers. TCRdb keeps only in-frame clones here, not all; method: immunoSEQ multiplex PCR. The D gene and trimming were derived from the DNA, and the V and J assignments and clone size from that table. Of hundreds of thousands of clones in the sample, approximately 86% are singletons; the top ten hold 2.5% to 3.5%. The data were obtained in a study of blood T cell repertoires in COVID-19. Study in general: From the United States, Italy and Spain came samples of acute and convalescent COVID-19. PBMCs, B-cell-depleted T cells, or T cells were the source of the cDNA or gDNA that made up the material.

Trimming took 3 bases from V and 5 from J, leaving 14 bases between them. Looked up from germline, CDR1 is MDHEN and CDR2 is SYDVKM. The CDR3 is 14 residues long. The sample consisted of peripheral blood. The chain carries TRBV28 and TRBJ2-7; D possibly corresponds to TRBD1 (6 bases). This sequence originates from a human donor in a cohort sampled during active COVID-19. The DNA of the CDR3 is TGTGCCAGCAGTTTCTACAGGGCCCCTCACGAGCAGTACTTC. Residues: CASSFYRAPHEQYF.